This T cell receptor beta chain was sequenced during a study of identical twins. TCRdb recomputed calls from the 5' RACE reads with MiXCR, one row per CDR3 protein. Of about 520,000 distinct CDR3 sequences detected, under 25% appear once; the ten largest clones hold 0.91%. The CDR3 is made up of 14 amino acids. J lost 4 bases, V lost 8 bases, and 0 bases had no gene match. These data were also filed under a second study, of T cells expressing NK-cell markers.

The sequencing sample was made of CD4+ T cells sorted from blood. This TCR derives from a woman aged 18-30 years in good health. The chain carries TRBV12-3 or TRBV12-4 and TRBJ2-2; 14 nucleotides agree with TRBD2. CDR3 amino acids: CASGLAGGTGELFF. Written as DNA, the CDR3 is TGTGCCAGCGGACTAGCGGGAGGCACCGGGGAGCTGTTTTTT.